Following are 29 T cell receptor beta chains from one sample sequenced in a study of response to subunit inactivated influenza vaccine. MiXCR, applied by TCRdb to the RT-PCR reads, yields one record per CDR3 protein. Found here are about 540,000 distinct CDR3 sequences, under 25% of them singletons; the top ten hold around 2.8%. This sample was shared with a second study, whose subject was T cells expressing NK-cell markers. That source adds: Scientists made TCR beta cDNA using 5'RACE template switching with UMIs.

The input for sequencing was CD4+ T cells sorted from PBMCs, taken 11 to 12 days after vaccination. These receptors originate from a man between 50 and 59 years old who received an inactivated influenza vaccine.

The chain combines TRBV7-9 with TRBJ1-4; D unresolved. Germline V gene data show CDR1 as SEHNR and CDR2 as FQNEAQ (reference sequence). CDR3 length: 13 amino acids. V lost 2 bases, J lost 4 bases, and 5 bases lay in between. The CDR3 DNA is TGTGCCAGCAGCTTAAACAGTAATGAAAAACTGTTTTTT. Protein product: CASSLNSNEKLFF. Combining the CDR3 with reference TRBV7-9 and TRBJ1-4 gives the whole variable domain DTGVSQNPRHKITKRGQNVTFRCDPISEHNRLYWYRQTLGQGPEFLTYFQNEAQLEKSRLLSDRFSAERPKGSFSTLEIQRTEQGDSAMYLCASSLNSNEKLFFGSGTQLSVL.

This clonotype was recorded many times. This sequence joins TRBV5-1 and TRBJ2-5, with unresolved D. Deletions cut 0 bases from V and 0 bases from J, with 9 bases between. CDR3 length equals 15 residues. Per germline, CDR1 SGHRS and CDR2 YFSETQ. The CDR3 reads CASSLGSIYQETQYF. The CDR3 DNA follows: TGCGCCAGCAGCTTGGGGTCAATATACCAAGAGACCCAGTACTTC.

The chain employs TRBV5-1 and TRBJ1-3, with D perhaps TRBD1 (6 bases). The ends were cut back, 0 bases at V and 3 bases at J, with 10 bases in the middle. CDR3 length: 15 amino acids. CDR1 and CDR2 from the germline V gene are SGHRS and YFSETQ. DNA for the CDR3: TGCGCCAGCAGCTTGGGCTACAGGGTTGGAAACACCATATATTTT. This sequence encodes CASSLGYRVGNTIYF.

The V and J genes are TRBV5-1 and TRBJ2-7, with no clear D. Germline V gene sequence: CDR1 SGHRS, CDR2 YFSETQ. The CDR3 extends over 14 amino acids. With 0 bases removed from V and 2 bases from J, the gap between germline ends came to 9 bases. CDR3 bases: TGCGCCAGCAGCTTGGAGGCGGAGACCTACGAGCAGTACTTC. It encodes CASSLEAETYEQYF. The entire variable domain, with the rest obtained from reference TRBV5-1 and TRBJ2-7, is as follows: KAGVTQTPRYLIKTRGQQVTLSCSPISGHRSVSWYQQTPGQGLQFLFEYFSETQRNKGNFPGRFSGRQFSNSRSEMNVSTLELGDSALYLCASSLEAETYEQYFGPGTRLTVT.

This chain uses TRBV6-1 with TRBJ1-5, with a weak D call TRBD1 (5 bases). The CDR3 length is 16 residues. V was shortened by 4 bases and J by 2 bases, with 15 bases between the two germline ends. CDR1 and CDR2 (germline): MNHNS, SASEGT. CDR3 DNA sequence: TGTGCCAGCAGTGCCCGGGACTACGGTCGCAATCAGCCCCAGCATTTT. It yields the protein CASSARDYGRNQPQHF.

This chain joins TRBV12-3 or TRBV12-4 and TRBJ2-7; TRBD1 matches 9 bases. The CDR3 sequence is 16 residues long. The J segment lost 3 bases and the V segment lost 5 bases, leaving 11 bases of the junction unmatched. The CDR3 sequence: CASSPPEAGQGYEQYF. For the CDR3, the DNA is TGTGCCAGCAGTCCCCCGGAAGCGGGACAGGGCTACGAGCAGTACTTC.

The V and J genes are TRBV12-3 or TRBV12-4 and TRBJ2-2; 8 bases match TRBD2. The CDR3 covers 15 residues. V gave up 6 bases and J gave up 4 bases; unmatched junction bases: 7. The CDR3 DNA reads as TGTGCCAGCAGGTCACGGGGGGGATTCACCGGGGAGCTGTTTTTT. It encodes CASRSRGGFTGELFF.

The CDR3 loop is CASSPTKTSGGYTDTQYF. The CDR3 DNA reads TGTGCCAGCTCACCAACGAAGACTAGCGGGGGTTACACAGATACGCAGTATTTT. The genes are TRBV18 and TRBJ2-3; 12 bases map to TRBD2. The CDR3 spans 18 residues. V dropped 2 bases and J dropped 2; count of bases not matched to a gene: 8. CDR1 and CDR2 from the germline V gene are KGHSH and LQKENI.

The table lists this clonotype with a few counts. The chain's CDR3 is CASSLTSGIVEQFF. The CDR3 DNA is TGTGCCAGCAGCTTAACTAGCGGGATTGTTGAGCAGTTCTTC. This chain uses TRBV7-9 with TRBJ2-1; TRBD2 agrees at 10 bases. The junction had 4 bases not matched to a gene; V was cut back by 2 bases and J by 9 bases. The CDR3 has 14 residues. CDR1 is SEHNR and CDR2 is FQNEAQ in the germline V gene (reference sequence).

The chain has TRBV24-1 and TRBJ2-5; 7 bases are a match to TRBD1. V dropped 3 bases and J dropped 1; count of bases not matched to a gene: 7. The CDR3 totals 16 residues. Germline values: CDR1 KGHDR, CDR2 SFDVKD. CDR3 coding DNA: TGTGCCACCAGTGATGCCTCCGGGACAGCCCAAGAGACCCAGTACTTC. Translated, it gives CATSDASGTAQETQYF.

V is TRBV11-2 and J is TRBJ2-7; 8 nucleotides align to TRBD1. CDR1 is SGHAT, CDR2 FQNNGV, per germline. V gave up 3 bases and J gave up 0 bases; unmatched junction bases: 7. The CDR3 consists of 16 residues. CDR3 nucleotides: TGTGCCAGCAGCTTCCCGGGACAGGCAAACTCCTACGAGCAGTACTTC. Its translation is CASSFPGQANSYEQYF.

This clonotype was seen a handful of times. This chain joins TRBV29-1 and TRBJ2-5; 8 bases fit TRBD1. This CDR3 is 14 amino acids long. V was pared by 4 bases and J by 1 base, with 5 bases of the junction left unmatched. Looked up from germline, CDR1 is SQVTM and CDR2 is ANQGSEA. The CDR3 reads CSVAQGVPQETQYF. CDR3 DNA sequence: TGCAGCGTTGCACAGGGGGTCCCCCAAGAGACCCAGTACTTC.

This clonotype has just a few counts. This chain joins TRBV6-5 and TRBJ1-2; 9 bases agree with TRBD1. From germline, CDR1 is MNHEY and CDR2 SVGAGI. This CDR3 comprises 14 residues. Unmatched junction bases numbered 3, after V lost 0 bases and J lost 7 bases. The CDR3 DNA is TGTGCCAGCAGTTACTCGACAGGGGGGTTTGGCTACACCTTC. Its translation: CASSYSTGGFGYTF.

The CDR3 nucleotides read TGTGCCAGCAGCTCTCGCGGGGGCCCCTCTGGGGCCAACGTCCTGACTTTC. It codes for CASSSRGGPSGANVLTF. V and J are TRBV7-2 and TRBJ2-6; a possible D gene is TRBD2 (7 bases). Germline V gives CDR1 SGHTA, CDR2 FQGNSA. This CDR3 contains 17 residues. Trimming cost V 4 bases and J 0 bases, with 13 bases left between them. The whole variable domain, remainder taken from reference TRBV7-2 and TRBJ2-6, is GAGVSQSPSNKVTEKGKDVELRCDPISGHTALYWYRQSLGQGLEFLIYFQGNSAPDKSGLPSDRFSAERTGGSVSTLTIQRTQQEDSAVYLCASSSRGGPSGANVLTFGAGSRLTVL.

This sequence joins TRBV20-1 and TRBJ2-5; possibly TRBD1 for D (7 bases). V dropped 6 bases and J dropped 2 bases, with 19 bases sitting between them. Germline CDR1 and CDR2: DFQATT and SNEGSKA (reference sequence). CDR3 length: 15 residues. CDR3 nucleotides: TGCAGTGCCAGGGGGTGGGGGGTGAGACAAGAGACCCAGTACTTC. Translation gives CSARGWGVRQETQYF.

This clonotype has more than one count but fewer than ten. The chain couples TRBV5-4 to TRBJ2-4; weak D call: TRBD1 (6 bases). The CDR3 contains 14 residues. The germline CDR1 and CDR2 sequences are SGHNT and YYREEE (reference sequence). The V end was cut by 2 bases, the J end by 2 bases, with 8 bases between. CDR3 nucleotide sequence: TGTGCCAGCAGCTTCGGACAGCCCAAAAACATTCAGTACTTC. Translation: CASSFGQPKNIQYF.

This chain uses TRBV5-5 with TRBJ2-4; 12 bases agree with TRBD1. After removal of 5 bases from V and 9 bases from J, the junction contained 15 bases not matched to a gene. Germline V CDR1 and CDR2: SGHKS, YYEKEE (reference sequence). The CDR3 consists of 17 residues. For the CDR3, the DNA is TGTGCCAGCAGTCCTACCGCCGGGACAGGGGGCCTCAGCATTCAGTACTTC. Residues: CASSPTAGTGGLSIQYF.

This clonotype was counted a few times. This chain connects TRBV7-2 to TRBJ2-7, with 9 nucleotides matching TRBD2. This CDR3 is built from 14 residues. Germline lookup yields CDR1 SGHTA and CDR2 FQGNSA. With V trimmed by 5 bases and J by 6 bases, 8 bases remained unmatched. The CDR3 is CASSKGTSWGEQYF. In nucleotides, the CDR3 is TGTGCCAGCAGCAAGGGGACTAGCTGGGGCGAGCAGTACTTC.

This clonotype has just a few counts. The rearrangement joins TRBV20-1 to TRBJ2-5; D is unresolved. Germline lookup yields CDR1 DFQATT and CDR2 SNEGSKA (reference sequence). Trimming stripped 0 bases from V and 1 base from J, with 9 bases between. This CDR3 comprises 14 residues. The CDR3 protein is CSARDEHSQETQYF. The CDR3 DNA sequence: TGCAGTGCTAGAGATGAACATAGCCAAGAGACCCAGTACTTC.

V is TRBV28 and J is TRBJ2-7; 9 bases are a match to TRBD2. The CDR3 totals 15 residues. V shed 2 bases and J 6 bases; nucleotides not matched to a gene: 8. Germline V gives CDR1 MDHEN, CDR2 SYDVKM. The CDR3 loop is CASSLGGGALSEQYF. CDR3 DNA: TGTGCCAGCAGTTTAGGCGGGGGGGCCCTAAGCGAGCAGTACTTC.

The chain recombines TRBV6-5 with TRBJ2-5; TRBD2 is a possible D gene (7 bases). CDR1 is MNHEY, CDR2 SVGAGI, per germline. Between the trimmed V and J ends, which lost 0 bases and 0 bases, there was a span of 11 bases. The CDR3 covers 16 residues. The CDR3 DNA reads as TGTGCCAGCAGTTACTCTGGGGGGGGCAACCAAGAGACCCAGTACTTC. Protein sequence: CASSYSGGGNQETQYF.

The gene calls are TRBV27 and TRBJ2-6; no firm D call. Per germline, CDR1 MNHEY and CDR2 SMNVEV (reference sequence). The CDR3 is 16 residues long. V lost 3 bases and J lost 0, with 9 bases in between. The CDR3 sequence: CASSFRPSSGANVLTF. The DNA of the CDR3 is TGTGCCAGCAGTTTTCGGCCCAGCTCTGGGGCCAACGTCCTGACTTTC.

This clonotype was seen a handful of times. The gene calls are TRBV12-5 and TRBJ2-7, with D perhaps assigned TRBD1 or TRBD2 (6 bases each). CDR1 is LGHNT and CDR2 is FRNRAP in the germline V gene. V lost 2 bases, J lost 3 bases, and 17 bases lay in between. The CDR3 consists of 16 residues. The CDR3 loop reads CASGLLGGTEFYEQYF. The CDR3, as DNA: TGTGCTAGTGGTTTGCTAGGGGGGACGGAATTCTACGAGCAGTACTTC.

This clonotype was detected only a few times. The V gene is TRBV29-1, the J gene TRBJ1-1, with 8 nucleotides matching TRBD1. CDR3 length equals 14 residues. V dropped 5 bases and J dropped 0; count of bases not matched to a gene: 5. From germline, CDR1 is SQVTM and CDR2 ANQGSEA. The CDR3 region has the DNA TGCAGCGTTTGGTCGGGACAGGTGAACACTGAAGCTTTCTTT. Protein: CSVWSGQVNTEAFF.

This rearrangement joins TRBV7-2 to TRBJ1-3; 8 bases match TRBD1. CDR1 and CDR2 (germline): SGHTA, FQGNSA. The V segment lost 5 bases and the J segment 0 bases; nucleotides outside the gene matches: 3. The length of the CDR3 is 15 residues. The DNA of the CDR3 is TGTGCCAGCAGCCCGGACAGGGTCTCTGGAAACACCATATATTTT. Protein sequence: CASSPDRVSGNTIYF. Together with reference TRBV7-2 and TRBJ1-3, the CDR3 gives the full variable domain: GAGVSQSPSNKVTEKGKDVELRCDPISGHTALYWYRQSLGQGLEFLIYFQGNSAPDKSGLPSDRFSAERTGGSVSTLTIQRTQQEDSAVYLCASSPDRVSGNTIYFGEGSWLTVV.

This clonotype was counted between two and nine times. The chain joins TRBV4-2 to TRBJ1-5; D is perhaps TRBD1 (6 bases). The V gene lost 4 bases and the J gene lost 1 base, with 17 bases spanning the gap. The germline CDR1 and CDR2 sequences are LGHNA and YNFKEQ. The CDR3 is 17 amino acids. The CDR3: CASSPEGGRESNQPQHF. CDR3 nucleotides: TGTGCCAGCAGCCCAGAAGGGGGACGTGAGAGCAATCAGCCCCAGCATTTT.

A few counts support this clonotype. The V call is TRBV5-1, the J call TRBJ2-5, with 8 positions matching TRBD2. Per germline, CDR1 SGHRS and CDR2 YFSETQ. Trimming took 5 bases from V and 0 from J; bases not matched to a gene: 3. The CDR3 length is 14 residues. The CDR3, as DNA: TGCGCCAGCAGGGTAGCGGGGTACCAAGAGACCCAGTACTTC. Translation: CASRVAGYQETQYF.

This chain joins TRBV12-3 or TRBV12-4 and TRBJ2-2, with 9 bases that match TRBD1. V shed 5 bases and J 5 bases; nucleotides not matched to a gene: 9. CDR3 length: 16 amino acids. The DNA of the CDR3 is TGTGCCAGCAGTCCCCGGACAGGGGAAAAAACCGGGGAGCTGTTTTTT. This encodes CASSPRTGEKTGELFF.

This clonotype was recorded a few times. The chain combines TRBV2 with TRBJ1-4, with 7 bases fitting TRBD1. Germline V CDR1 and CDR2: SNHLY, FYNNEI. The CDR3 has 15 amino acids. The J segment lost 7 bases and the V segment lost 4 bases, leaving 9 bases of the junction unmatched. The CDR3 DNA reads TGTGCCAGCAGTGCGATCGGGACAGTTCGTGAAAAACTGTTTTTT. Protein sequence: CASSAIGTVREKLFF.